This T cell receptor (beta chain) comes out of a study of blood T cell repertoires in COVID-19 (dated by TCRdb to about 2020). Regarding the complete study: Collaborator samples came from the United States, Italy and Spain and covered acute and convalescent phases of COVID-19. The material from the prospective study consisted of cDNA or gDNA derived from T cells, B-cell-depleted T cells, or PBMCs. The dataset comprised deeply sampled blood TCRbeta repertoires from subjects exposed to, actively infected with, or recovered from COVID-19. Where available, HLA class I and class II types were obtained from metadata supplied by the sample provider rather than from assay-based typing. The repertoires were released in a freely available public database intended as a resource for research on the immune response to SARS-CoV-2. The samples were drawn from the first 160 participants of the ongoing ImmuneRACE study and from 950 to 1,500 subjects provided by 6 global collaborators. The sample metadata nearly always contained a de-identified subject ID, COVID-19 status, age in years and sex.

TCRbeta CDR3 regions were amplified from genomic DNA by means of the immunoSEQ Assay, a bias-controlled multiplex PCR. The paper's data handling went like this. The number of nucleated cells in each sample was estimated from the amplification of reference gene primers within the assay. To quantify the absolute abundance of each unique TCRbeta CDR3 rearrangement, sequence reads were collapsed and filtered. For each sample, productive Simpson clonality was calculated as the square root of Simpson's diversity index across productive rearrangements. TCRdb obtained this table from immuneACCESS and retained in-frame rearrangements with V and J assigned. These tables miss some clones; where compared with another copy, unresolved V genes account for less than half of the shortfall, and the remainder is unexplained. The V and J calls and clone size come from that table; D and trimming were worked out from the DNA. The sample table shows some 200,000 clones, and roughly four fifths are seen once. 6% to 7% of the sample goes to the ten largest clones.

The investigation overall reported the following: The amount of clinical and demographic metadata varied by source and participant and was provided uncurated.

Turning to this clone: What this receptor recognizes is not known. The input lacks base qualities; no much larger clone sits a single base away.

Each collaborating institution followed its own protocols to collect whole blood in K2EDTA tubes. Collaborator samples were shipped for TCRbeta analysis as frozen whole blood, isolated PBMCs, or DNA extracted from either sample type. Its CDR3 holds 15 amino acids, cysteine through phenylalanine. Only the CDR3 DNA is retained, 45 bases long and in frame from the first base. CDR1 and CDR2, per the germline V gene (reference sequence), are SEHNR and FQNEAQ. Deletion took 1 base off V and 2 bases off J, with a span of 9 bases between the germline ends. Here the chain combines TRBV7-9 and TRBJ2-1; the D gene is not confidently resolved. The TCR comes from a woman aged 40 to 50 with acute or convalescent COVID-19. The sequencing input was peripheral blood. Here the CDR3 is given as CASSLDAAAYNEQFF. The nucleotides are TGTGCCAGCAGCTTAGATGCGGCCGCCTACAATGAGCAGTTCTTC. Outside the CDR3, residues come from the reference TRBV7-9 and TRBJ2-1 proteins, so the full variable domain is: DTGVSQNPRHKITKRGQNVTFRCDPISEHNRLYWYRQTLGQGPEFLTYFQNEAQLEKSRLLSDRFSAERPKGSFSTLEIQRTEQGDSAMYLCASSLDAAAYNEQFFGPGTRLTVL.